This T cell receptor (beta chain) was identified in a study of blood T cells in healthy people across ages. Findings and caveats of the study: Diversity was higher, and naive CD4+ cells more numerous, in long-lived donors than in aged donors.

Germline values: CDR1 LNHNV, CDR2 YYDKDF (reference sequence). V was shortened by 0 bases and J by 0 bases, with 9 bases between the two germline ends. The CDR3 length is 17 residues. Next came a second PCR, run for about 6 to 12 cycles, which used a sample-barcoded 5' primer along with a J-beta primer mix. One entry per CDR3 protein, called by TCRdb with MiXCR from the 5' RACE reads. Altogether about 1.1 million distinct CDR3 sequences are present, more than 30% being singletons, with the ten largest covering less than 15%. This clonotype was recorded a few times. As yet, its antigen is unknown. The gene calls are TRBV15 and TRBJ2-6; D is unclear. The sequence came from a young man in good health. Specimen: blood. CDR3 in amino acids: CATSRDNRLSGANVLTF. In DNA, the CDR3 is TGTGCCACCAGCAGAGATAACAGACTCTCTGGGGCCAACGTCCTGACTTTC.